One sample yielded the 22 T cell receptor beta chains listed below, sequenced in a study of CD8+ T cells in alopecia areata. Sorting used CD4, CD8alpha, NKG2D, NKG2ACE and other markers on pooled cutaneous lymph node cells. In each case, RNA was isolated and then reverse transcribed into cDNA as the sequencing template. Assay used: immunoSEQ multiplex PCR; TCRdb lists only in-frame clones, some missing. The sample includes approximately 300,000 clones, none of them occurring once. What was sequenced was CD4+ T cells sorted from a lymph node. The receptors stem from a C3H/HeJ mouse with alopecia areata. The strain's MHC type: H2-k.

About this clone: The gene names given are mouse names. The CDR3 end is not reached by the read, which stops 4 residues before it; the germline J gene fills it in. This chain uses TRBV13-1 with TRBJ2-1; D might be TRBD1 (5 bases). The CDR3 is 13 amino acids. Germline CDR1 reads NSHNY; CDR2 reads SYGAGN. Trimming pared 6 bases from V and 4 bases from J, leaving 11 bases between. CDR3 amino acids: CASKRTTYAEQFF. The CDR3 bases that were read are TGTGCCAGCAAGAGGACAACATATGCT.

A few counts support this clone. Gene names denote mouse genes. The CDR3 end is not reached by the read, which stops 4 residues before it; the germline J gene fills it in. The sample has other DNA sequences that encode this CDR3 too. The chain joins TRBV1 to TRBJ1-2; D unresolved. The CDR3 is 14 residues long. V was clipped by 1 base and J by 0 bases, with 6 bases between them. CDR1 is NSQYPW, CDR2 LRSPGD, per germline (reference sequence). CDR3 DNA (partial): TGCACCTGCAGTGCAGGACAAACAAACTCC. Amino acids: CTCSAGQTNS. The CDR3 reads in full as CTCSAGQTNSDYTF.

This clone was counted between two and nine times. Gene names refer to mouse genes. The read halts 4 residues ahead of the CDR3 end, with the missing end drawn from the germline J gene. The chain is built from TRBV19 and TRBJ1-1; 8 positions match TRBD1. The CDR3 has 15 residues. V dropped 4 bases and J dropped 0; count of bases not matched to a gene: 5. CDR1 and CDR2 (germline): FNHDT, SITEND (reference sequence). Partial CDR3 DNA: TGTGCCAGCAGTTATCCGGGACAGGCAAACACA. Translation gives CASSYPGQANT. The whole CDR3 is CASSYPGQANTEVFF. The variable domain in full, with the rest retrieved from reference TRBV19 and TRBJ1-1, is GGIITQTPKFLIGQEGQKLTLKCQQNFNHDTMYWYRQDSGKGLRLIYYSITENDLQKGDLSEGYDASREKKSSFSLTVTSAQKNEMAVFLCASSYPGQANTEVFFGKGTRLTVV.

As concerns this clone: Each gene name is a mouse one. The CDR3 end falls 4 residues outside the read, so it is completed with the germline J gene. V is TRBV31 and J is TRBJ2-3, with D unresolved. Trimming removed 4 bases at V and 0 bases at J, with 5 bases between. Germline V lookup: CDR1 GKSSPN, CDR2 SITVG. The CDR3 has 12 amino acids. The DNA read from the CDR3 is TGTGCCTGGACAACTAGTGCAGAA. Translation: CAWTTSAE. In full, the CDR3 is CAWTTSAETLYF.

Note on this clone: Mouse names are used for the genes. The observed sequence ends 4 residues before the CDR3 terminus, with the missing tail filled in from the germline J gene. The chain employs TRBV5 and TRBJ2-7; TRBD2 matches 9 bases. The CDR3 covers 16 residues. The V and J ends lost 0 bases and 2 bases, in that order; junction bases with no gene match: 5. Germline values: CDR1 LGHNA, CDR2 YNLKQL (reference sequence). The CDR3 here is CASSQDLGLGTYEQYF. The CDR3 bases that were read are TGTGCCAGCAGCCAAGATCTCGGACTGGGGACCTAT.

Details on this clone: Genes and germline come from the mouse. From the germline J gene comes the end of the CDR3, since the read stops 4 residues before it. The chain is built from TRBV19 and TRBJ2-1; 9 bases map to TRBD1. The germline V gene has CDR1 FNHDT and CDR2 SITEND (reference sequence). The CDR3 extends over 16 amino acids. Unmatched junction bases numbered 5, after V lost 3 bases and J lost 1 base. The sequenced part of the CDR3 DNA is TGTGCCAGCAGTAGGTCCGGGACAGGGAACTATGCT. It translates to CASSRSGTGNYA. The CDR3 as a whole reads CASSRSGTGNYAEQFF.

A note on this clone: Gene names follow the mouse nomenclature. The read terminates 4 residues before the CDR3 end, so the remaining end is supplied by the germline J gene. The chain recombines TRBV13-1 with TRBJ2-4; a possible D gene is TRBD2 (6 bases). This CDR3 comprises 15 residues. V lost 2 bases and J lost 1, with 11 bases in between. Germline assignment: CDR1 NSHNY and CDR2 SYGAGN. This CDR3 is CASSESGDGQNTLYF. CDR3 DNA (partial): TGTGCCAGCAGTGAGTCTGGGGACGGTCAAAAC.

This clone was observed a few times. Gene names are the mouse ones. The sequence runs out 4 residues before the end of the CDR3; the remainder is reconstructed from the germline J gene. The chain recombines TRBV1 with TRBJ2-7, with 9 bases fitting TRBD2. The CDR3 is 15 residues long. V lost 4 bases to trimming and J lost 0 bases; unmatched junction nucleotides: 4. Looked up from germline, CDR1 is NSQYPW and CDR2 is LRSPGD (reference sequence). Incomplete CDR3 DNA: TGCACCTGCAGTGACTGGGGGGCTAGCTCCTAT. It encodes CTCSDWGASSY. The complete CDR3 reads CTCSDWGASSYEQYF.

About this clone: Mouse germline and gene names are used. The CDR3 end is not reached by the read, which stops 4 residues before it; the germline J gene fills it in. The rearrangement uses TRBV13-1 and TRBJ2-3; TRBD1 agrees at 10 bases. The CDR3 runs 14 residues. With V trimmed by 7 bases and J by 3 bases, 5 bases remained unmatched. Germline lookup yields CDR1 NSHNY and CDR2 SYGAGN. The covered CDR3 bases are TGTGCCAGCTACGACAGGGGGCGGGCAGAA. Its translation: CASYDRGRAE. The full CDR3 sequence reads CASYDRGRAETLYF.

Note on this clone: Each gene name is a mouse one. The read comes to an end 4 residues before the CDR3 does, leaving the germline J gene to fill in the end. The chain recombines TRBV1 with TRBJ2-3, with 8 positions matching TRBD1. Germline V gene lookup returns CDR1 NSQYPW and CDR2 LRSPGD (reference sequence). After removal of 6 bases from V and 2 bases from J, the junction contained 4 bases not matched to a gene. The CDR3 has 14 residues. CDR3 in amino acids: CTCRETGDAETLYF. The covered CDR3 bases are TGCACCTGCAGGGAGACAGGGGATGCAGAA.

Worth noting for this clone: Genes and germline come from the mouse. The read comes to an end 4 residues before the CDR3 does, leaving the germline J gene to fill in the end. The chain couples TRBV19 to TRBJ2-7, with D possibly matching TRBD1 (7 bases). CDR3 length: 15 amino acids. Germline V gene sequence: CDR1 FNHDT, CDR2 SITEND (reference sequence). The CDR3 loop reads CASSMGRGRPYEQYF. The DNA read from the CDR3 is TGTGCCAGCAGTATGGGGAGGGGGCGACCTTAT.

Comments on this clone: Gene and germline names: mouse. Read coverage stops 4 residues before the CDR3 terminus; the germline J gene supplies the remainder. The same CDR3 can be traced to other DNA sequences in this sample. The rearrangement links TRBV13-1 to TRBJ2-4, with a tentative D call TRBD1 (5 bases). Germline values: CDR1 NSHNY, CDR2 SYGAGN. The CDR3 totals 14 residues. Trimming took 3 bases from V and 0 from J, leaving 8 bases between them. Partial CDR3 DNA: TGTGCCAGCAGTGGGACATCTAGTCAAAAC. Residues: CASSGTSSQN. The full CDR3 protein reads CASSGTSSQNTLYF.

There are a few counts of this clone. The gene names here belong to mouse. The CDR3 end is not reached by the read, which stops 4 residues before it; the germline J gene fills it in. This sample includes further DNA sequences coding for the same CDR3. The rearrangement uses TRBV19 and TRBJ1-2; D is undetermined. Per germline, CDR1 FNHDT and CDR2 SITEND (reference sequence). The germline V and J ends were trimmed by 1 base and 0 bases, with 7 bases remaining between them. The CDR3 consists of 14 residues. CDR3 loop: CASSIWGANSDYTF. The covered CDR3 bases are TGTGCCAGCAGTATATGGGGTGCAAACTCC.

This clone was recorded at least ten times. The listed genes are named as in mouse. The CDR3 goes on 4 residues after the read ends, and that part is filled in from the germline J gene. Additional DNA sequences in this sample encode the identical CDR3. The chain employs TRBV17 and TRBJ2-3; 7 bases are shared with TRBD2. Germline V gene sequence: CDR1 MNHDT, CDR2 YYDKIL. Unmatched junction bases numbered 4, after V lost 1 base and J lost 0 bases. The CDR3 totals 16 residues. The CDR3 reads CASSRGGGTSAETLYF. CDR3 DNA (partial): TGTGCTAGCAGTAGAGGGGGGGGGACTAGTGCAGAA.

With regard to this clone: Gene and germline names: mouse. The missing CDR3 end, 4 residues past where the read stops, is filled in from the germline J gene. The V call is TRBV13-1, the J call TRBJ2-2, with 9 bases identical to TRBD2. CDR1 is NSHNY and CDR2 is SYGAGN in the germline V gene. The CDR3 is 16 residues long. V was clipped by 3 bases and J by 0 bases; unmatched bases: 3. The sequenced CDR3 bases are TGTGCCAGCAGTGGGACTGGGGTATCAAACACCGGG. Amino acid sequence: CASSGTGVSNTG. The CDR3, in full, reads CASSGTGVSNTGQLYF.

A note on this clone: Gene names refer to mouse genes. The DNA ends 4 residues before the CDR3 does, and the rest of the CDR3 is filled in from the germline J gene. The chain combines TRBV1 with TRBJ2-1; 11 nucleotides align to TRBD1. The J segment lost 6 bases and the V segment lost 0 bases, leaving 4 bases of the junction unmatched. The CDR3 has 16 residues. Looked up from germline, CDR1 is NSQYPW and CDR2 is LRSPGD (reference sequence). The part of the CDR3 DNA that was read is TGCACCTGCAGTGCAGAGAGGACAGGGGGCGGTGCT. It is translated as CTCSAERTGGGA. In full, the CDR3 reads CTCSAERTGGGAEQFF.

As concerns this clone: These gene names are mouse names. CDR3 DNA, as far as it was read: TGTGCCAGCAGTCCTCCGGGACTGGGGGGTCTTTAT. Amino acids: CASSPPGLGGLY. The complete CDR3 reads CASSPPGLGGLYEQYF. The V call is TRBV13-3, the J call TRBJ2-7, with TRBD2 identical over 12 bases. The read finishes 4 residues shy of the CDR3 end, and the germline J gene is used to complete it. CDR3 length equals 16 residues. The germline CDR1 and CDR2 sequences are NNHDY and SYVADS.

To note about this clone: Germline and genes: mouse. Sequencing ends 4 residues short of the CDR3 end; the germline J gene provides the rest. The chain uses TRBV13-1 and TRBJ2-1; 13 bases map to TRBD2. Germline V gene lookup returns CDR1 NSHNY and CDR2 SYGAGN. Unmatched junction bases numbered 6, after V lost 5 bases and J lost 1 base. The length of the CDR3 is 17 residues. The sequenced part of the CDR3 DNA is TGTGCCAGCAGCGACAGGGACTGGGGGGGAAACTATGCT. This sequence encodes CASSDRDWGGNYA. The CDR3, in full, reads CASSDRDWGGNYAEQFF.

This clone was counted only a few times. Germline and genes here are mouse. The CDR3 end lies 4 residues beyond the end of the read and is filled in from the germline J gene. The chain is built from TRBV14 and TRBJ2-2; 9 bases fit TRBD1. The CDR3 has 16 amino acids. CDR1 is SGHDT, CDR2 FRDEAV, per germline. The V and J ends lost 5 bases and 4 bases, in that order; junction bases with no gene match: 9. The CDR3 spells CASRSGQGIGTGQLYF. Partial CDR3 DNA: TGTGCCAGCAGGTCGGGACAGGGAATCGGCACCGGG. Combining the CDR3 with reference TRBV14 and TRBJ2-2 gives the whole variable domain EAGVTQSPRYAVLQEGQAVSFWCDPISGHDTLYWYQQPRDQGPQLLVYFRDEAVIDNSQLPSDRFSAVRPKGTNSTLKIQSAKQGDTATYLCASRSGQGIGTGQLYFGEGSKLTVL.

This clone was observed a handful of times. The genes and germline here are from mouse. The read finishes 4 residues shy of the CDR3 end, and the germline J gene is used to complete it. The J gene is TRBJ2-1, the V gene TRBV5; the D gene is possibly TRBD1 (6 bases). Germline CDR1 reads LGHNA; CDR2 reads YNLKQL (reference sequence). Trimming cost V 4 bases and J 4 bases, with 11 bases left between them. The CDR3 is made up of 14 amino acids. CDR3 sequence reads: CASSPRDKYAEQFF. The part of the CDR3 DNA that was read is TGTGCCAGCAGCCCCCGGGACAAATATGCT.

Many counts were recorded for this clone. Gene names and germline refer to mouse. The read falls 4 residues short of the CDR3 end, and the missing part is taken from the germline J gene. This sample also contains other DNA sequences that code for the same CDR3. V gene TRBV17 combines with J gene TRBJ2-1; possibly TRBD2 for D (6 bases). The CDR3 length is 14 residues. Germline CDR1 is MNHDT and CDR2 is YYDKIL. V lost 6 bases to trimming and J lost 1 base, with 10 bases between them. Partial CDR3 DNA: TGTGCTAGCAGCCTCCTGGGGAACTATGCT. This codes for CASSLLGNYA. The whole CDR3 protein is CASSLLGNYAEQFF.

This clone occurred a few times. Gene labels here are mouse ones. The missing CDR3 end, 4 residues past where the read stops, is filled in from the germline J gene. This chain links TRBV19 with TRBJ1-1, with D possibly being TRBD1 (5 bases). The CDR3 length is 15 residues. Trimming cost V 2 bases and J 0 bases, with 11 bases left between them. Germline V gene sequence: CDR1 FNHDT, CDR2 SITEND (reference sequence). CDR3 DNA, as far as it was read: TGTGCCAGCAGTATCCACGGACAAACAAACACA. It is translated as CASSIHGQTNT. From start to end, the CDR3 is CASSIHGQTNTEVFF.